Each of the 11 T cell receptor beta chains below was sequenced from the same sample in a study of blood T cell repertoires in COVID-19. The protocol was immunoSEQ multiplex PCR, while the TCRdb copy is restricted to in-frame clones and leaves out a portion. The data contain 100,000 to 150,000 clones, over 70% of them singletons. The sequencing input was peripheral blood. Every receptor here comes from an elderly man with active or convalescent COVID-19.

This chain uses TRBV15 with TRBJ1-5; possibly TRBD1 for D (5 bases). The V end lost 3 bases, the J end lost 6 bases, and 24 bases lay between the germline ends. The CDR3 has 18 amino acids. Germline CDR1 reads LNHNV; CDR2 reads YYDKDF (reference sequence). The CDR3 nucleotides are TGTGCCACCAGCAGCCAATACCCCCAACAGGACGGGGGTCAGCCCCAGCATTTT. As protein: CATSSQYPQQDGGQPQHF. Full variable domain (rest looked up from reference TRBV15 and TRBJ1-5): DAMVIQNPRYQVTQFGKPVTLSCSQTLNHNVMYWYQQKSSQAPKLLFHYYDKDFNNEADTPDNFQSRRPNTSFCFLDIRSPGLGDTAMYLCATSSQYPQQDGGQPQHFGDGTRLSIL.

V and J are TRBV4-1 and TRBJ1-3; the D gene is possibly TRBD1 (6 bases). CDR1 MGHRA and CDR2 YSYEKL come from the germline V gene. V lost 1 base to trimming and J lost 2 bases, with 12 bases between them. This CDR3 contains 16 residues. The CDR3 nucleotides are TGCGCCAGCAGCCAAGCTCCGACAGGCGCTGGAAACACCATATATTTT. This encodes CASSQAPTGAGNTIYF.

This chain joins TRBV6-5 and TRBJ1-2; D is unresolved. Germline CDR1 MNHEY, CDR2 SVGAGI. Trimming removed 7 bases from V and 7 bases from J, with 16 bases in between. The length of the CDR3 is 13 residues. CDR3 protein: CASTPQMRVGYTF. CDR3 bases: TGTGCCAGCACCCCACAAATGAGGGTTGGCTACACCTTC.

The V and J genes are TRBV4-1 and TRBJ1-1; 8 bases match TRBD1. The length of the CDR3 is 14 residues. J was trimmed by 6 bases and V by 3 bases; bases with no gene match: 6. Germline assignment: CDR1 MGHRA and CDR2 YSYEKL. The CDR3 nucleotides are TGCGCCAGCAGCCACCTTACGGACAGGGCTGAAGCTTTCTTT. Encoded protein: CASSHLTDRAEAFF.

V gene TRBV7-8 combines with J gene TRBJ2-2; D unclear. CDR1 is SGHVS and CDR2 is FQNEAQ in the germline V gene. This CDR3 is built from 17 residues. V was clipped by 5 bases and J by 7 bases, with 23 bases between them. In nucleotides, the CDR3 is TGTGCCAGCAGCCCACCTGGTGTATACCCTCACAGCGGGGAGCTGTTTTTT. Protein sequence: CASSPPGVYPHSGELFF.

The V and J genes are TRBV11-1 and TRBJ1-2; 7 bases line up with TRBD1. V was clipped by 1 base and J by 1 base; unmatched bases: 6. The CDR3 spans 16 residues. Germline loops: CDR1 SGHAT, CDR2 FQDESV (reference sequence). The CDR3, as DNA: TGTGCCAGCAGCTTAGGAGGCCCAGGGGGTAACTATGGCTACACCTTC. This codes for CASSLGGPGGNYGYTF.

The table lists this clone with a count of one. This rearrangement joins TRBV10-1 to TRBJ2-3; 7 bases map to TRBD2. Germline CDR1 and CDR2: WNHNN and SYGVQD (reference sequence). The V gene end was trimmed by 10 bases and the J gene end by 0 bases; junction bases not matched to a gene: 7. The CDR3 extends over 14 amino acids. The CDR3 is CATDRAGSTDTQYF. CDR3 in DNA: TGCGCCACCGATCGAGCGGGAAGCACAGATACGCAGTATTTT.

CDR3: CASSLMGSGEETQYF. The DNA of the CDR3 is TGTGCCAGCAGCTTAATGGGTAGCGGAGAAGAGACCCAGTACTTC. V and J are TRBV7-2 and TRBJ2-5, with a weak D call TRBD2 (6 bases). The V end was cut by 2 bases, the J end by 3 bases, with 13 bases between. The CDR3 is 15 residues long. CDR1 is SGHTA, CDR2 FQGNSA, per germline.

This sequence joins TRBV7-2 and TRBJ2-1, with 10 bases that match TRBD2. The CDR3 spans 16 residues. The germline CDR1 and CDR2 sequences are SGHTA and FQGNSA. The V and J ends lost 5 bases and 8 bases, in that order; junction bases with no gene match: 12. CDR3 nucleotides: TGTGCCAGCAGCGCCCCGGGACTAGCGAATCCCTATGAGCAGTTCTTC. Protein: CASSAPGLANPYEQFF.

The chain couples TRBV5-4 to TRBJ1-1; D is undetermined. This CDR3 has 14 amino acids. Germline V gene data show CDR1 as SGHNT and CDR2 as YYREEE (reference sequence). V was pared by 1 base and J by 2 bases, with 9 bases between. CDR3 nucleotides: TGTGCCAGCAGCTTGACAGCTCTAAACACTGAAGCTTTCTTT. It yields the protein CASSLTALNTEAFF.

This chain joins TRBV7-9 and TRBJ2-7; 11 bases map to TRBD2. J was trimmed by 4 bases and V by 0 bases; bases with no gene match: 2. The CDR3 is made up of 15 amino acids. Germline V gene lookup returns CDR1 SEHNR and CDR2 FQNEAQ (reference sequence). The CDR3 DNA reads as TGTGCCAGCAGCTTAGCCCTAGCGGGGGGTTACGAGCAGTACTTC. It yields the protein CASSLALAGGYEQYF.